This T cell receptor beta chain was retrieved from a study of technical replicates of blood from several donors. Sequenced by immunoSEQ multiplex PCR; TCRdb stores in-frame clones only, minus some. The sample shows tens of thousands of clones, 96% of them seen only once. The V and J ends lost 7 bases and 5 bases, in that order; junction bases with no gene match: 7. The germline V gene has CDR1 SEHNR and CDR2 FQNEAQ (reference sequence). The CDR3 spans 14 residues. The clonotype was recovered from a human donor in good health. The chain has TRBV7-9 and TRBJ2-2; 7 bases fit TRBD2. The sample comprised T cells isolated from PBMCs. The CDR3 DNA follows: TGTGCCAGCACCGTTACGGGAGGTACCGGGGAGCTGTTTTTT. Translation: CASTVTGGTGELFF.